This passage covers 9 T cell receptor beta chains from one sample sequenced in a study of blood T cells in healthy people across ages (dated by TCRdb to the mid-2010s). The library was produced with 5' RACE. Instrument used: Illumina HiSeq 2500. The second PCR ran for about 7 to 11 cycles and used a J-beta primer mix along with a sample-barcoded 5' primer. TCRdb reprocessed the public reads (quality trimming at Q25 with fastp, clone calling with MiXCR) and kept in-frame beta chains. Each entry merges the rows of one CDR3 protein and shows their most common DNA and genes. In all, the sample holds some 1.6 million distinct CDR3 sequences, and about 31% of those were seen once. In total, the top ten clones hold approximately 10% of the sample. The sample was blood. Source of these receptors: a woman in her twenties or thirties in good health.

The V call is TRBV20-1, the J call TRBJ1-2; no clear D. This CDR3 has 12 amino acids. V lost 5 bases and J 8 bases, leaving 15 bases between the germline ends. Germline CDR1 DFQATT, CDR2 SNEGSKA (reference sequence). The CDR3 nucleotides read TGCAGTGCTGTGTCTGGGTTGGAAGGCTACACCTTC. This translates into CSAVSGLEGYTF.

The chain combines TRBV5-1 with TRBJ2-2, with D uncertain. Per the germline V gene, CDR1 is SGHRS and CDR2 is YFSETQ. The CDR3 has 14 residues. Deletions cut 2 bases from V and 1 base from J, with 6 bases between. The DNA for the CDR3 is TGCGCCAGCAGCTTAGACATGAACACCGGGGAGCTGTTTTTT. This sequence encodes CASSLDMNTGELFF.

The chain recombines TRBV12-3 or TRBV12-4 with TRBJ2-7; 11 bases match TRBD1. The CDR3 sequence is 14 residues long. J lost 4 bases, V lost 6 bases, and 5 bases had no gene match. Here the CDR3 reads CASRYGDRGYEQYF. For the CDR3, the DNA is TGTGCCAGCAGATATGGGGACAGGGGGTACGAGCAGTACTTC.

J is TRBJ2-3 and V is TRBV7-6, with a possible D match to TRBD2 (5 bases). The CDR3 loop spans 14 amino acids. CDR1 and CDR2 from the germline V gene are SGHVS and FNYEAQ. V dropped 1 base and J dropped 4 bases, with 9 bases sitting between them. The CDR3 spells CASSLGEGADTQYF. The CDR3 nucleotides read TGTGCCAGCAGCTTAGGAGAGGGCGCAGATACGCAGTATTTT. Full variable domain (remainder filled in from reference TRBV7-6 and TRBJ2-3): GAGVSQSPRYKVTKRGQDVALRCDPISGHVSLYWYRQALGQGPEFLTYFNYEAQQDKSGLPNDRFSAERPEGSISTLTIQRTEQRDSAMYRCASSLGEGADTQYFGPGTRLTVL.

J is TRBJ1-1 and V is TRBV4-1; D ambiguous. V lost 0 bases to trimming and J lost 4 bases, with 15 bases between them. The CDR3 has 16 amino acids. Per the germline V gene, CDR1 is MGHRA and CDR2 is YSYEKL. DNA of the CDR3: TGCGCCAGCAGCCAAGATTTGGCCGTTGTGGGCACTGAAGCTTTCTTT. Translated: CASSQDLAVVGTEAFF.

This clonotype was detected only a few times. V gene TRBV6-5 combines with J gene TRBJ2-7, with TRBD1 identical over 8 bases. V gave up 0 bases and J gave up 2 bases; unmatched junction bases: 6. Germline V gene lookup returns CDR1 MNHEY and CDR2 SVGAGI. The CDR3 is 16 residues long. This chain's CDR3 is CASSYSTGDKPYEQYF. For the CDR3, the DNA is TGTGCCAGCAGTTACTCGACAGGGGATAAACCCTACGAGCAGTACTTC.

The chain has TRBV12-3 or TRBV12-4 and TRBJ1-4, with a tentative D call TRBD1 (5 bases). CDR3 length: 15 residues. Trimming cost V 5 bases and J 7 bases, with 17 bases left between them. For the CDR3, the DNA is TGTGCCAGCAGTACTGGGGAGGGGTTTCGTGAAAAACTGTTTTTT. Translation gives CASSTGEGFREKLFF.

The V gene is TRBV6-5, the J gene TRBJ2-2, with 10 bases aligning to TRBD1. Germline CDR1 MNHEY, CDR2 SVGAGI. This CDR3 is 16 amino acids long. V dropped 6 bases and J dropped 6; count of bases not matched to a gene: 10. The DNA for the CDR3 is TGTGCCAGCAGCCCGACCGGGACAGGGGTTTCCGGGGAGCTGTTTTTT. Its translation is CASSPTGTGVSGELFF.

The J gene is TRBJ2-3, the V gene TRBV20-1; TRBD2 is a possible D gene (6 bases). The V gene lost 6 bases and the J gene lost 6 bases, with 22 bases spanning the gap. This CDR3 spans 15 amino acids. The V gene's germline CDR1 is DFQATT and CDR2 SNEGSKA (reference sequence). The CDR3 reads CSAPAGSRRWDTQYF. The DNA for the CDR3 is TGCAGTGCCCCCGCCGGGAGCCGCAGGTGGGATACGCAGTATTTT.